This TCR beta chain stems from a study of response to subunit inactivated influenza vaccine. TCRdb independently ran MiXCR on the RT-PCR reads; one entry per CDR3 protein. The sample lists around 580,000 distinct CDR3 sequences; around 13% were seen once. Trimming left V 4 bases short and J 12 bases short, with 16 bases between. CDR3 length: 13 amino acids. Germline CDR1 is SNHLY and CDR2 is FYNNEI. This clonotype occurred many times. The receptor was isolated from a man between 45 and 60 years old who received an inactivated influenza vaccine. Sequenced here: PBMCs from blood, sampled 11 to 12 days after vaccination. The chain recombines TRBV2 with TRBJ2-1; D might be TRBD2 (6 bases). For the CDR3, the DNA is TGTGCCAGCAGTGGACTAGTCGCGACTTGGCAGTTCTTC. Protein sequence: CASSGLVATWQFF.